One T cell receptor beta chain is described in this entry. The sample is drawn from a study of blood T cell repertoires in COVID-19. Germline V gene data show CDR1 as SGDLS and CDR2 as YYNGEE. The CDR3 is made up of 14 amino acids. Germline trimming cut 4 bases from V and 2 bases from J; bases unmatched to any gene: 3. Sequencing was performed with immunoSEQ multiplex PCR; in TCRdb, only in-frame clones are kept and a portion is missing. The sample consists of 200,000 to 250,000 clones, 70% to 90% of them appearing once. Patients in Seattle were enrolled during active infection, then followed longitudinally.

Sequencing used peripheral blood. The chain combines TRBV9 with TRBJ1-3, with TRBD1 matching over 7 bases. The TCR comes from a woman in her 70s with COVID-19, enrolled during active disease. The CDR3: CASSMTGPGNTIYF. CDR3 nucleotides: TGTGCCAGCAGCATGACAGGGCCTGGAAACACCATATATTTT.